This TCR beta chain derives from a study of T cells in tuberculosis. Produced via immunoSEQ multiplex PCR; TCRdb's table is partial and in-frame only. The data hold about 59,000 clones, with 80% to 85% observed a single time. The CDR3 loop spans 15 amino acids. The ends lost 6 bases at V and 0 bases at J; junction bases unmatched: 7. The germline V gene has CDR1 SGHKS and CDR2 YYEKEE (reference sequence). Cells were sorted from thawed PBMC rested overnight and stained with GMM-loaded CD1B tetramer, viability dye and anti-CD3. The CD1B tetramers carried C32 glucose monomycolate purified from Rhodococcus equi.

This chain links TRBV5-5 with TRBJ2-3; 7 bases agree with TRBD1. The specimen was CD1b-GMM tetramer-negative cells sorted from PBMCs. This sequence was found in an adult woman with latent tuberculosis. CDR3 in amino acids: CASNRQGFSTDTQYF. CDR3 bases: TGTGCCAGCAACAGACAGGGCTTTAGCACAGATACGCAGTATTTT.